The source of this T cell receptor (beta chain) is a study of Graves' ophthalmopathy and Graves' hyperthyroidism. Study-wide results and caveats: Blood shared most expanded thyroid clonotypes above 0.001 frequency.

The TCR beta CDR3 regions underwent amplification from RNA transcripts. HTBI primers served in a first-round RT-PCR, which a second-round multiplex PCR followed. TCRdb called the multiplex PCR reads again in MiXCR, with one record for every CDR3 protein. The sample lists roughly 700,000 distinct CDR3 sequences; roughly two fifths were seen once. The J segment lost 2 bases and the V segment lost 5 bases, leaving 8 bases of the junction unmatched. This CDR3 is built from 16 residues. This clonotype was detected a few times. As yet, its antigen is unknown. This TCR was recovered from an adult man with Graves' ophthalmopathy. This chain joins TRBV12-3 or TRBV12-4 and TRBJ1-1; 10 bases are a match to TRBD1. The sample was peripheral blood. The chain's CDR3 is CASSPPGQGLNTEAFF. The CDR3 DNA sequence: TGTGCCAGCAGTCCGCCGGGACAGGGGCTCAACACTGAAGCTTTCTTT.